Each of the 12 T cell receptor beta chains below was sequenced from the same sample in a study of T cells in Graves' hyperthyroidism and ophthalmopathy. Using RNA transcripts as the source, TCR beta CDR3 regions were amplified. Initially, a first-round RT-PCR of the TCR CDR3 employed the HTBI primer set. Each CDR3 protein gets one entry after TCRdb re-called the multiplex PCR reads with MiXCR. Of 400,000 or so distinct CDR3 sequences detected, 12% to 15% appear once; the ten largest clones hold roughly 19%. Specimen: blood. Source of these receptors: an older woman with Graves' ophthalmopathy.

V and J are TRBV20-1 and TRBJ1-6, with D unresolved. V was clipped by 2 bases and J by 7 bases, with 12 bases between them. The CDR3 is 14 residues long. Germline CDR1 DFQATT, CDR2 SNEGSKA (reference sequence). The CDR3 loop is CSARPEMGNSPLHF. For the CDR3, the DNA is TGCAGTGCTAGACCGGAGATGGGGAATTCACCCCTCCACTTT.

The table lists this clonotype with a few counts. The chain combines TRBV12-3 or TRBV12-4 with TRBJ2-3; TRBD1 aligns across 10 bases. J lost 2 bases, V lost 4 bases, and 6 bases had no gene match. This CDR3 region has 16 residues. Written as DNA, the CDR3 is TGTGCCAGCAGTTCCCGGGACAGGGGAAACACAGATACGCAGTATTTT. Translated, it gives CASSSRDRGNTDTQYF.

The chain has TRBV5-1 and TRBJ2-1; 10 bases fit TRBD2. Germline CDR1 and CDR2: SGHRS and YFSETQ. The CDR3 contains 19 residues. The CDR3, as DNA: TGCCCCAACAGCTTGACGCTAGCGGGAGCGTTCGCGGACTACAATGAGCAGTTCTTC. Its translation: CPNSLTLAGAFADYNEQFF.

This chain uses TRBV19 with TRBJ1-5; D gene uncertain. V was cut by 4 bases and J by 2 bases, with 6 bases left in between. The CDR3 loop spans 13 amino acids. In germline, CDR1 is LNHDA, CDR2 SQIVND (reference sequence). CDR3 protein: CASSKVGNQPQHF. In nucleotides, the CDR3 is TGTGCCAGTAGTAAAGTCGGCAATCAGCCCCAGCATTTT.

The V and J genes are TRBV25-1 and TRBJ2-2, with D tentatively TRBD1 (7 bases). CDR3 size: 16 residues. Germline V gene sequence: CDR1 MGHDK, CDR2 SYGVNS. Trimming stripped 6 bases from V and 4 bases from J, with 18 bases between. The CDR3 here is CASSLTGTLGTGELFF. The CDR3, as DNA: TGTGCCAGCAGCCTGACAGGGACTCTTGGCACCGGGGAGCTGTTTTTT.

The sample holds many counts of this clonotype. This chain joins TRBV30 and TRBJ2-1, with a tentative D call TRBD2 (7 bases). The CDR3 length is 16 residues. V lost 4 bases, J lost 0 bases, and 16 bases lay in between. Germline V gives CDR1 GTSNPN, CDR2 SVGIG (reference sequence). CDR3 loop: CAWTGGQTSSYNEQFF. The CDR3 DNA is TGTGCCTGGACGGGGGGACAAACGAGCTCCTACAATGAGCAGTTCTTC.

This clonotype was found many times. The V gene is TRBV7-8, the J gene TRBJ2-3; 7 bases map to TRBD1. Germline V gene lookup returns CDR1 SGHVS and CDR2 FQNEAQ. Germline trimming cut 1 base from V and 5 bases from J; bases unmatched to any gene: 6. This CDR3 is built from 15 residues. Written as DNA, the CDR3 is TGTGCCAGCAGCTTAGTTGTCAGGGGGAGAGATACGCAGTATTTT. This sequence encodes CASSLVVRGRDTQYF.

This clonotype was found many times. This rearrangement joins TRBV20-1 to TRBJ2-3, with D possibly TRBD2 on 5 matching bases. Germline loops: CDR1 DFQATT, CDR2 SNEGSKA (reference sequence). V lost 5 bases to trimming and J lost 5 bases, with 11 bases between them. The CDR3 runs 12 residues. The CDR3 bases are TGCAGTGCTCCGGGGTCCGGAGATACGCAGTATTTT. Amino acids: CSAPGSGDTQYF.

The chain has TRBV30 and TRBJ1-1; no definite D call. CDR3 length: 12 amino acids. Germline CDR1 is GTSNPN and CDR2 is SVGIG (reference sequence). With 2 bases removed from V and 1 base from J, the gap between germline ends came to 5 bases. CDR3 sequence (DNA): TGTGCCTGGAGTTACAGGAACACTGAAGCTTTCTTT. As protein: CAWSYRNTEAFF.

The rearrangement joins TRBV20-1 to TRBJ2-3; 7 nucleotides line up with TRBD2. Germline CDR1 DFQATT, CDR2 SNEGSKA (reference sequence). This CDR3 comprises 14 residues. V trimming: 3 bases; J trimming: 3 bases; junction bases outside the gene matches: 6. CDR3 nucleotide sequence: TGCAGTGCTAGGGGACCGGGGGGAACAGATACGCAGTATTTT. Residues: CSARGPGGTDTQYF.

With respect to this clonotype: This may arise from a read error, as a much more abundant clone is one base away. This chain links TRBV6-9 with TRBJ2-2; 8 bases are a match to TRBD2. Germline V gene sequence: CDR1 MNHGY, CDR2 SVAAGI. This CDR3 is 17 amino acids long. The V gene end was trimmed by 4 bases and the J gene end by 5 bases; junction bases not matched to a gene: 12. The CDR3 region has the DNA TGTGCCAGCAGTTCCAGCCCCGGACTAGCTCGAACCGGGGAGCTGTTTTTT. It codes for CASSSSPGLARTGELFF.

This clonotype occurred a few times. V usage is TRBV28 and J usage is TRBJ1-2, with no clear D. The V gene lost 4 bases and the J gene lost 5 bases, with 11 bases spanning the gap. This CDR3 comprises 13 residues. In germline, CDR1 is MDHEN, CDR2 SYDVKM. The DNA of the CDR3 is TGTGCCAGCAGTTCAACTCCGAGGTATGGCTACACCTTC. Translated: CASSSTPRYGYTF.